These 16 T cell receptor beta chains were all obtained from the same sample, sequenced in a study of Ad26.COV2.S vaccination and SARS-CoV-2 variants. The sample's treatment: around 19 received Ad26.COV2.S at low or high dose, single or two shots; about 5 received placebo; per-sample allocation not given. The investigators took samples on day 63 after the first vaccine or placebo injection. The method was immunoSEQ multiplex PCR; TCRdb's version includes in-frame clones alone and lacks a portion of them. The sample includes over 400,000 clones, 89% of them seen just once. The source material was peripheral blood, sampled in a trial of Ad26.COV2.S vaccine versus placebo. These receptors came from a person between 18 and 65 years old who received the Ad26.COV2.S COVID-19 vaccine or a placebo.

There are a few counts of this clone. The chain has TRBV6-5 and TRBJ1-2, with unresolved D. This CDR3 contains 13 residues. Germline assignment: CDR1 MNHEY and CDR2 SVGAGI. Deletions cut 0 bases from V and 6 bases from J, with 8 bases between. The CDR3 here is CASSYSFWDGYTF. CDR3 nucleotide sequence: TGTGCCAGCAGTTACTCTTTTTGGGATGGCTACACCTTC.

This sequence joins TRBV18 and TRBJ1-4; no reliable D call. The CDR3 spans 16 residues. Germline CDR1 KGHSH, CDR2 LQKENI. Trimming removed 3 bases at V and 0 bases at J, with 11 bases between. CDR3 amino acids: CASSPRHPATNEKLFF. In DNA form, the CDR3 reads TGTGCCAGCTCACCTAGACACCCGGCAACTAATGAAAAACTGTTTTTT.

This rearrangement joins TRBV6-5 to TRBJ1-2; TRBD1 matches 7 bases. The ends lost 6 bases at V and 10 bases at J; junction bases unmatched: 5. CDR1 MNHEY and CDR2 SVGAGI come from the germline V gene. CDR3 length: 11 amino acids. As DNA, the CDR3 is TGTGCCAGCAGCCGGACAGGTTACTACACCTTC. It specifies CASSRTGYYTF.

This chain links TRBV7-2 with TRBJ2-7; D gene uncertain. This CDR3 comprises 12 residues. Trimming removed 4 bases from V and 7 bases from J, with 11 bases in between. Germline values: CDR1 SGHTA, CDR2 FQGNSA. The CDR3 DNA follows: TGTGCCAGCAGCTCGCCTTCTGGAGAGCAGTACTTC. Amino acid sequence: CASSSPSGEQYF.

The chain recombines TRBV27 with TRBJ2-1; D unresolved. Trimming took off 3 bases at V and 9 bases at J, with 15 bases between the two ends. Germline CDR1 and CDR2: MNHEY and SMNVEV (reference sequence). The CDR3 totals 14 residues. The CDR3 sequence: CASSFPGENTEQFF. The CDR3 DNA follows: TGTGCCAGCAGTTTCCCGGGTGAGAATACTGAGCAGTTCTTC.

This sequence joins TRBV6-8 and TRBJ2-7; D call uncertain. CDR1 MNHGY and CDR2 SAAAGT come from the germline V gene. The ends were cut back, 9 bases at V and 5 bases at J, with 17 bases in the middle. The CDR3 consists of 13 residues. CDR3 sequence reads: CARAFWKGHEQYF. CDR3 DNA sequence: TGTGCCAGGGCCTTTTGGAAGGGCCACGAGCAGTACTTC.

This chain connects TRBV7-9 to TRBJ2-1, with 7 nucleotides matching TRBD2. The trim removed 4 bases at V and 4 bases at J, leaving 13 bases unmatched. CDR3 length: 17 amino acids. Germline-derived CDR1 and CDR2 are SEHNR and FQNEAQ (reference sequence). CDR3 sequence (DNA): TGTGCCAGCAGCTCCCCCCCCGGGAGGACACGGTACAATGAGCAGTTCTTC. Its translation: CASSSPPGRTRYNEQFF.

This chain joins TRBV7-6 and TRBJ1-4; weak D call: TRBD1 (5 bases). The germline CDR1 and CDR2 sequences are SGHVS and FNYEAQ. V gave up 5 bases and J gave up 4 bases, with 14 bases separating them. The CDR3 sequence is 15 residues long. CDR3 sequence reads: CASSVGDGRNEKLFF. CDR3 in DNA: TGTGCCAGCAGCGTAGGGGACGGACGTAATGAAAAACTGTTTTTT.

V usage is TRBV6-5 and J usage is TRBJ1-5; perhaps TRBD1 as D (5 bases). Per germline, CDR1 MNHEY and CDR2 SVGAGI. Between the trimmed V and J ends, which lost 6 bases and 7 bases, there was a span of 16 bases. The CDR3 extends over 14 amino acids. The CDR3 spells CASRGGGQGQPQHF. CDR3 coding DNA: TGTGCCAGCAGGGGTGGGGGTCAGGGACAGCCCCAGCATTTT.

This clone was counted once. The sample holds other DNA sequences that translate to the same CDR3. The chain carries TRBV20-1 and TRBJ2-5; D is unresolved. There are 11 residues in the CDR3. Trimming cost V 0 bases and J 5 bases, with 4 bases left between them. Germline V lookup: CDR1 DFQATT, CDR2 SNEGSKA (reference sequence). The CDR3 protein is CSARDRETQYF. The CDR3 nucleotides read TGCAGTGCTAGAGATCGTGAGACCCAGTACTTC.

This chain uses TRBV5-6 with TRBJ1-1; no definite D call. Germline lookup yields CDR1 SGHDT and CDR2 YYEEEE. Trimming took off 3 bases at V and 5 bases at J, with 11 bases between the two ends. This CDR3 is built from 13 residues. This CDR3 reads CASSSDWETEAFF. The CDR3 DNA reads as TGTGCCAGCAGCTCCGATTGGGAAACTGAAGCTTTCTTT. The full variable domain, completed using reference TRBV5-6 and TRBJ1-1, is DAGVTQSPTHLIKTRGQQVTLRCSPKSGHDTVSWYQQALGQGPQFIFQYYEEEERQRGNFPDRFSGHQFPNYSSELNVNALLLGDSALYLCASSSDWETEAFFGQGTRLTVV.

The chain couples TRBV7-9 to TRBJ2-2; 9 bases are a match to TRBD1. With V trimmed by 4 bases and J by 7 bases, 7 bases remained unmatched. The germline V gene has CDR1 SEHNR and CDR2 FQNEAQ (reference sequence). This CDR3 has 15 amino acids. The CDR3 bases are TGTGCCAGCAGCTCCGGGACAGGGCATATCGGGGAGCTGTTTTTT. This codes for CASSSGTGHIGELFF.

V gene TRBV5-1 combines with J gene TRBJ2-5; D may be TRBD1 (7 bases). The CDR3 sequence is 14 residues long. Germline-derived CDR1 and CDR2 are SGHRS and YFSETQ. V lost 2 bases and J lost 5, with 13 bases in between. The CDR3 here is CASSFQGGPETQYF. The DNA of the CDR3 is TGCGCCAGCAGCTTTCAGGGGGGCCCGGAGACCCAGTACTTC.

The chain has TRBV11-1 and TRBJ2-1; D gene unclear. Deletions cut 2 bases from V and 0 bases from J, with 8 bases between. Per germline, CDR1 SGHAT and CDR2 FQDESV (reference sequence). The length of the CDR3 is 15 residues. Here the CDR3 reads CASSLRADSYNEQFF. The CDR3 region has the DNA TGTGCCAGCAGCTTACGCGCGGACTCCTACAATGAGCAGTTCTTC.

This clone was detected only a few times. The V call is TRBV3-1 (or the pseudogene TRBV3-2), the J call TRBJ1-5; 7 bases align to TRBD1. Trimming cost V 3 bases and J 5 bases; bases outside gene matches: 4. From germline, CDR1 is LGHDT and CDR2 YNNKEL (reference sequence). This CDR3 has 14 residues. CDR3 in DNA: TGTGCCAGCAGCCAGGGTCAGGGGGATCAGCCCCAGCATTTT. This encodes CASSQGQGDQPQHF.

The gene calls are TRBV29-1 and TRBJ2-7; maybe TRBD1 (7 bases). V lost 1 base and J 1 base, leaving 11 bases between the germline ends. Germline-derived CDR1 and CDR2 are SQVTM and ANQGSEA. This CDR3 is built from 14 residues. In DNA form, the CDR3 reads TGCAGCGTTGAAGGGCAGGGGGGTTCCTACGAGCAGTACTTC. The encoded protein is CSVEGQGGSYEQYF.